This T cell receptor beta chain was sequenced in a study of blood T cell repertoires in COVID-19. Authors' methods: Reference gene primer amplification in the assay estimated nucleated cell counts. Libraries were prepared by immunoSEQ multiplex PCR; TCRdb keeps only in-frame clonotypes and omits some of them. V, J and clone size derive from that table, while D and trimming were established from the DNA sequence. Among about 140,000 clones listed, more than 60% were seen once. The V and J ends lost 6 bases and 7 bases, in that order; junction bases with no gene match: 8. The CDR3 totals 14 residues. Looked up from germline, CDR1 is MNHEY and CDR2 is SMNVEV (reference sequence).

The receptor comes from a woman aged 50 to 60 with active or convalescent COVID-19. Sequencing was performed on peripheral blood. V and J are TRBV27 and TRBJ1-3; 8 bases align to TRBD1. CDR3 bases: TGTGCCAGCAGCAGGGACAGGCTTCAGAACACCATATATTTT. As protein: CASSRDRLQNTIYF.